This TCR beta chain comes out of a study of cytomegalovirus exposure and HLA in healthy donors. Here immunoSEQ multiplex PCR was the method, and the copy in TCRdb shows in-frame clones only, minus some. The sample shows fewer than 200,000 clones, roughly 96% of them seen only once. The CDR3 is 17 residues long. CDR1 and CDR2 from the germline V gene are SGHDN and FVKESK. Trimming stripped 1 base from V and 1 base from J, with 15 bases between. This sequence was found in a woman aged 18-29 years in good health and CMV-seronegative. The chain joins TRBV14 to TRBJ2-3, with D hard to call. Sequenced sample: PBMCs. The CDR3 region is CASSQASSFSGTDTQYF. The CDR3 region has the DNA TGTGCCAGCAGCCAAGCGAGTAGTTTTTCGGGCACAGATACGCAGTATTTT.